The 21 T cell receptor beta chains presented below share a single source sample, sequenced in a study of blood T cells in healthy people across ages. Alongside a J-beta primer mix, a sample-barcoded 5' primer served in a second PCR lasting roughly 6 to 12 cycles. TCRdb recomputed calls from the 5' RACE reads with MiXCR, one row per CDR3 protein. Of about 1,500,000 distinct CDR3 sequences listed, approximately 40% were seen once; the top ten hold 7.9%. The sample taken for sequencing was blood. The receptors derive from a woman under 30 in good health.

The gene calls are TRBV24-1 and TRBJ2-7, with D perhaps given as TRBD1 or TRBD2 (5 bases each). The CDR3 contains 14 residues. The germline CDR1 and CDR2 sequences are KGHDR and SFDVKD. V gave up 2 bases and J gave up 7 bases, with 14 bases separating them. CDR3 coding DNA: TGTGCCACCAGTGATTCCGGGGCCGCCTCTGAGCAGTACTTC. Its protein is CATSDSGAASEQYF.

V gene TRBV5-1 combines with J gene TRBJ1-6; 7 positions match TRBD1. This CDR3 region has 15 residues. Germline loops: CDR1 SGHRS, CDR2 YFSETQ. V shed 8 bases, J shed 9 bases, and the junction held 14 bases outside the gene matches. The CDR3 bases are TGCGCCAGTAGCCCTACAACAGGGGATGTTTCACCCCTCCACTTT. It translates to CASSPTTGDVSPLHF. Using reference TRBV5-1 and TRBJ1-6 for the parts outside the CDR3, the full variable domain is KAGVTQTPRYLIKTRGQQVTLSCSPISGHRSVSWYQQTPGQGLQFLFEYFSETQRNKGNFPGRFSGRQFSNSRSEMNVSTLELGDSALYLCASSPTTGDVSPLHFGNGTRLTVT.

The rearrangement links TRBV21-1 to TRBJ1-1; the table's D call, TRBD1, has no DNA check behind it. TRBV21-1 is classified as a pseudogene. The CDR3 has 12 residues. The CDR3 sequence: CASSPGEIEAFF. As DNA, the CDR3 is TGTGCCAGCAGCCCCGGGGAAATTGAAGCTTTCTTT.

A note on this clonotype: The junction differs from germline at one of its ends, possibly a read error. The V gene is TRBV29-1, the J gene TRBJ1-5, with TRBD1 identical over 12 bases. The CDR3 sequence is 16 residues long. Germline loops: CDR1 SQVTM, CDR2 ANQGSEA. CDR3 sequence (DNA): TGTAGTCAGAATTGGGGACAGGGGGCGAGCAATCAGCCCCAGCATTTT. Encoded protein: CSQNWGQGASNQPQHF.

This clonotype was counted only a few times. The V and J genes are TRBV6-5 and TRBJ1-1, with TRBD1 identical over 7 bases. Germline V gene lookup returns CDR1 MNHEY and CDR2 SVGAGI. After removal of 6 bases from V and 2 bases from J, the junction contained 6 bases not matched to a gene. The CDR3 is 14 amino acids. The CDR3, as DNA: TGTGCCAGCAGGCACGGGACAGTCAACACTGAAGCTTTCTTT. It specifies CASRHGTVNTEAFF.

V is TRBV12-3 or TRBV12-4 and J is TRBJ2-1, with a possible D match to TRBD1 (6 bases). Trimming removed 7 bases at V and 5 bases at J, with 12 bases between. There are 13 residues in the CDR3. The CDR3 coding sequence is TGTGCCAGCACCCCGACAGGACACAATGAGCAGTTCTTC. Translating it yields CASTPTGHNEQFF.

This clonotype was found a few times. The chain has TRBV3-1 and TRBJ2-1; 14 bases match TRBD2. The CDR3 length is 19 residues. J lost 2 bases, V lost 0 bases, and 6 bases had no gene match. Germline CDR1 is LGHDT and CDR2 is YNNKEL (reference sequence). The CDR3 coding sequence is TGTGCCAGCAGCCAAGACATCATGACTAGCGGGAGGGCCTACAATGAGCAGTTCTTC. Translation: CASSQDIMTSGRAYNEQFF.

The sample holds a few counts of this clonotype. The rearrangement links TRBV20-1 to TRBJ2-3, with D perhaps matching TRBD1 or TRBD2 (5 bases each). With 3 bases removed from V and 6 bases from J, the gap between germline ends came to 13 bases. Germline CDR1 and CDR2: DFQATT and SNEGSKA (reference sequence). The CDR3 has 13 amino acids. The CDR3 is CSASGPEGDTQYF. CDR3 DNA: TGCAGTGCTAGCGGGCCTGAGGGGGATACGCAGTATTTT.

CDR3 region: CASSQGTLALPFF. CDR3 DNA: TGTGCCAGCAGCCAAGGGACTCTTGCGCTGCCGTTCTTC. The V gene is TRBV3-1, the J gene TRBJ2-1; D is possibly TRBD2 (5 bases). The CDR3 loop spans 13 amino acids. V lost 1 base and J lost 15, with 16 bases in between. The germline V gene has CDR1 LGHDT and CDR2 YNNKEL (reference sequence).

The rearrangement joins TRBV5-6 to TRBJ2-4; D call uncertain. The CDR3 is 13 amino acids. Per germline, CDR1 SGHDT and CDR2 YYEEEE. The germline V and J ends were trimmed by 3 bases and 12 bases, with 16 bases remaining between them. The CDR3 nucleotides are TGTGCCAGCAGCTCGCAGACTCCTTATACTCAGTACTTC. It yields the protein CASSSQTPYTQYF.

This clonotype was seen only a few times. The chain uses TRBV6-5 and TRBJ2-7; D is unclear. Trimming took 8 bases from V and 2 from J, leaving 16 bases between them. Germline V gene data show CDR1 as MNHEY and CDR2 as SVGAGI. The CDR3 length is 14 residues. CDR3 region: CASRSQTNTYEQYF. In nucleotides, the CDR3 is TGTGCCAGCCGGAGTCAGACCAACACCTACGAGCAGTACTTC.

The chain carries TRBV27 and TRBJ2-1; a possible D gene is TRBD2 (6 bases). The CDR3 length is 15 residues. Trimming pared 7 bases from V and 7 bases from J, leaving 20 bases between. Germline CDR1 is MNHEY and CDR2 is SMNVEV (reference sequence). CDR3 loop: CASTPQAGIGNEQFF. CDR3 DNA sequence: TGTGCCAGCACCCCTCAGGCGGGAATAGGGAATGAGCAGTTCTTC.

This clonotype has a handful of counts. The genes are TRBV27 and TRBJ1-2, with D unresolved. CDR1 is MNHEY and CDR2 is SMNVEV in the germline V gene (reference sequence). This CDR3 has 12 amino acids. V dropped 4 bases and J dropped 4 bases, with 7 bases sitting between them. CDR3: CASSSDLYGYTF. The DNA for the CDR3 is TGTGCCAGCAGTTCAGACCTCTATGGCTACACCTTC.

The chain links TRBV5-5 to TRBJ2-1; TRBD2 is a possible D gene (6 bases). The assigned J gene may be wrong: the sequence end matches TRBJ2-7 better. Looked up from germline, CDR1 is SGHKS and CDR2 is YYEKEE (reference sequence). The CDR3 has 15 amino acids. In DNA, the CDR3 is TGTGCCAGCAGCTTCGGACTAAGCTCCTACAATGAGCAGTACTTC. It is translated as CASSFGLSSYNEQYF.

This clonotype was seen more than once but under ten times. V usage is TRBV10-3 and J usage is TRBJ1-4, with D possibly being TRBD1 (5 bases). The CDR3 length is 17 residues. CDR1 and CDR2 (germline): ENHRY, SYGVKD. Deletions cut 2 bases from V and 0 bases from J, with 13 bases between. CDR3 in DNA: TGTGCCATCAGTGAGGCAGGGTCGCTTGCAACTAATGAAAAACTGTTTTTT. It encodes CAISEAGSLATNEKLFF.

This chain connects TRBV6-1 to TRBJ1-1; D is unresolved. CDR1 and CDR2 from the germline V gene are MNHNS and SASEGT. V gave up 3 bases and J gave up 11 bases, with 10 bases separating them. The CDR3 length is 11 residues. The CDR3 reads CASSETSMAFF. The CDR3 DNA reads TGTGCCAGCAGTGAGACTTCCATGGCTTTCTTT.

This clonotype has ten or more counts. The rearrangement links TRBV5-1 to TRBJ2-3; D might be TRBD2 (7 bases). The CDR3 runs to 15 residues. Germline values: CDR1 SGHRS, CDR2 YFSETQ. Trimming removed 3 bases from V and 0 bases from J, with 11 bases in between. CDR3 DNA sequence: TGCGCCAGCAGCTGGACGGGGGGCAGCACAGATACGCAGTATTTT. Amino acid sequence: CASSWTGGSTDTQYF.

This clonotype was seen a few times. V gene TRBV20-1 combines with J gene TRBJ1-5; 7 bases agree with TRBD1. The trim removed 4 bases at V and 0 bases at J, leaving 6 bases unmatched. Germline CDR1 and CDR2: DFQATT and SNEGSKA (reference sequence). The length of the CDR3 is 15 residues. CDR3 residues: CSATLTGTSNQPQHF. The DNA for the CDR3 is TGCAGTGCTACTTTGACAGGGACTAGCAATCAGCCCCAGCATTTT.

This clonotype was seen more than once but under ten times. J is TRBJ2-3 and V is TRBV25-1, with TRBD1 identical over 7 bases. The CDR3 extends over 16 amino acids. Germline V gene lookup returns CDR1 MGHDK and CDR2 SYGVNS. With 1 base clipped from V and 5 bases from J, the junction kept 9 bases outside the gene matches. This CDR3 reads CASSEFWTGEKDTQYF. In nucleotides, the CDR3 is TGTGCCAGCAGTGAATTCTGGACAGGTGAAAAAGATACGCAGTATTTT.

The table lists this clonotype with a few counts. This chain joins TRBV6-1 and TRBJ2-7, with no clear D. This CDR3 is 13 amino acids long. CDR1 and CDR2 (germline): MNHNS, SASEGT. Trimming cost V 0 bases and J 3 bases, with 6 bases left between them. The CDR3 bases are TGTGCCAGCAGTGAAGCGTCCAACTACGAGCAGTACTTC. Protein: CASSEASNYEQYF.

This clonotype was recorded a few times. V usage is TRBV20-1 and J usage is TRBJ2-7; TRBD1 matches at 10 bases. The CDR3 contains 13 residues. CDR1 DFQATT and CDR2 SNEGSKA come from the germline V gene (reference sequence). V shed 6 bases, J shed 2 bases, and the junction held 4 bases outside the gene matches. The CDR3 here is CSAGTGAPYEQYF. The CDR3 DNA sequence: TGCAGTGCCGGGACAGGGGCACCCTACGAGCAGTACTTC.